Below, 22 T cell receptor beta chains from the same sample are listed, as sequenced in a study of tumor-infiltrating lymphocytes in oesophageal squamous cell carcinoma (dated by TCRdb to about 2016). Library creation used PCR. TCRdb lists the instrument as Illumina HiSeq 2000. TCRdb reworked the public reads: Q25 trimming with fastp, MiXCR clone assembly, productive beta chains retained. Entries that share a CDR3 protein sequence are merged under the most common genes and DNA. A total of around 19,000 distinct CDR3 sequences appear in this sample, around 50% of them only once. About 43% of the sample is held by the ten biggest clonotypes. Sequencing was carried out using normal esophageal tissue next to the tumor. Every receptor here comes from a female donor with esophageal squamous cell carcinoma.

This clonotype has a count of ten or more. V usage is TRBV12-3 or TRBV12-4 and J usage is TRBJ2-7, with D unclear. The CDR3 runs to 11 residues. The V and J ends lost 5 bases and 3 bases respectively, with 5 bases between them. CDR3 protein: CASSVYYEQYF. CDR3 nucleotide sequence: TGTGCCAGCAGTGTCTACTACGAGCAGTACTTC.

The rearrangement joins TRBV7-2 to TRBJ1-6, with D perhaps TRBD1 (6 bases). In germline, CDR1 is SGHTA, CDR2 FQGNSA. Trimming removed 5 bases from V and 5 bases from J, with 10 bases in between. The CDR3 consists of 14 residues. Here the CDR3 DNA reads TGTGCCAGCAGCCCCCAGGGGAATAATTCACCCCTCCACTTT. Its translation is CASSPQGNNSPLHF.

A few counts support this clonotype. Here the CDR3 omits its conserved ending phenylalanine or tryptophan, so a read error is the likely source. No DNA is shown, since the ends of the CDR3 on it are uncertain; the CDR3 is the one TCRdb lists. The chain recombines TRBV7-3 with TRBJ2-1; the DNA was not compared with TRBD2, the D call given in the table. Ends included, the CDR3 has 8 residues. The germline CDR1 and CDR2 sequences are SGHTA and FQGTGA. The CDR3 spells CASSPGLS.

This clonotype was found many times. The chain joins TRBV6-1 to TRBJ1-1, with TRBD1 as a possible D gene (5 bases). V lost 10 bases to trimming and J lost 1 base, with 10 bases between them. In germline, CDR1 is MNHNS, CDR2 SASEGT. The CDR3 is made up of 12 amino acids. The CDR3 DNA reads TGTGCCATCCGAAGGGGGAACACTGAAGCTTTCTTT. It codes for CAIRRGNTEAFF.

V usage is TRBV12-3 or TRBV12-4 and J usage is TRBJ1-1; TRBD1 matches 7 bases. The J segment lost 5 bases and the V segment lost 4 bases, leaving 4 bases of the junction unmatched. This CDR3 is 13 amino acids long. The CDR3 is CASSSTGDTEAFF. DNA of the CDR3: TGTGCCAGCAGTTCCACAGGGGATACTGAAGCTTTCTTT.

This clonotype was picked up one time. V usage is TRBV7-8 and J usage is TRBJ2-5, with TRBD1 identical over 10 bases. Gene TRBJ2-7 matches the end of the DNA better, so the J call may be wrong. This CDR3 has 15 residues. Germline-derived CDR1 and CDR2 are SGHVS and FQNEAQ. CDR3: CASSPRGQGIYEQYF. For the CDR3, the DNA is TGTGCCAGCAGCCCGAGGGGACAGGGGATATACGAGCAGTACTTC.

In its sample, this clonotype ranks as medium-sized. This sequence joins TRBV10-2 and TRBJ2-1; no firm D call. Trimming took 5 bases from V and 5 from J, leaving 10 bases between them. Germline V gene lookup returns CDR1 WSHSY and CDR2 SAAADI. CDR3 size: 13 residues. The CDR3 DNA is TGCGCCAGCAGTCGGGTCAGCCACAATGAGCAGTTCTTC. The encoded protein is CASSRVSHNEQFF.

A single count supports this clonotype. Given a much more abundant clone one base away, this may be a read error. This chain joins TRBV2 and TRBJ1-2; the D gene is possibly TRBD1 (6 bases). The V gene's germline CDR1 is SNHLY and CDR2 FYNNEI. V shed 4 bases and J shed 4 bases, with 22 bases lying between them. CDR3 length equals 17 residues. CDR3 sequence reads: CASSVPQGSPLRYGYTF. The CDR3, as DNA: TGTGCCAGCAGTGTCCCACAGGGATCCCCCCTACGCTATGGCTACACCTTC.

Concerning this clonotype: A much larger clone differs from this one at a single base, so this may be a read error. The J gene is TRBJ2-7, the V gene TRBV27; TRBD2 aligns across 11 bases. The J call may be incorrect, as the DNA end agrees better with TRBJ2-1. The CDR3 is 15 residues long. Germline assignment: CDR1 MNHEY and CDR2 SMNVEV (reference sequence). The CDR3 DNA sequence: TGTGCCAGCACCCTGACTAGCGGGGCTTCCTACGAGCAGTTCTTC. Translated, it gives CASTLTSGASYEQFF.

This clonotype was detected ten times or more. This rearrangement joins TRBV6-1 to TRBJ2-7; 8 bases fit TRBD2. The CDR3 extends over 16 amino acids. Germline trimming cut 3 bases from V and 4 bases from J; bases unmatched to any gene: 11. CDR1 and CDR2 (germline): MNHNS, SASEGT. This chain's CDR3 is CASSDASGGRPYEQYF. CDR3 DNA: TGTGCCAGCAGTGATGCCAGCGGGGGCCGTCCATACGAGCAGTACTTC.

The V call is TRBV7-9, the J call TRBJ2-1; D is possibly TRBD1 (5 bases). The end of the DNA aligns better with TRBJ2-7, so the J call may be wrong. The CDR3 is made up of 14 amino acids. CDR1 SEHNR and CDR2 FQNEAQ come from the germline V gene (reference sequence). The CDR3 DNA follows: TGTGCCAGCAGCTTATTTGGGGATAGGGGTGAGCAGTACTTC. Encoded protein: CASSLFGDRGEQYF.

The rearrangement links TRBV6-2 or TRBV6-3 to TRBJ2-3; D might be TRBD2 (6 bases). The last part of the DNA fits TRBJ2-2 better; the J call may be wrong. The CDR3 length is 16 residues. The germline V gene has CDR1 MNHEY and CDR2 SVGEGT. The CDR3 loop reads CASSEGRGKNTGELFF. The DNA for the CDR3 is TGTGCCAGCAGTGAAGGCCGGGGGAAGAACACCGGGGAGCTGTTTTTT.

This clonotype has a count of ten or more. CDR3 amino acids: CASSPLAGGLSSYNEQFF. The CDR3, as DNA: TGTGCCAGCAGCCCACTAGCGGGGGGTCTCAGCTCCTACAATGAGCAGTTCTTC. The V call is TRBV14, the J call TRBJ2-1; 12 bases fit TRBD2. With V trimmed by 4 bases and J by 0 bases, 7 bases remained unmatched. This CDR3 has 18 residues. Germline V gene sequence: CDR1 SGHDN, CDR2 FVKESK.

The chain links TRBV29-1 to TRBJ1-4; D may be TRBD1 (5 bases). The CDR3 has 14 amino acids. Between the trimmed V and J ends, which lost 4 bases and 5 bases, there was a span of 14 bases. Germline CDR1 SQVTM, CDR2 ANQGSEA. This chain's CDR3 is CSVVPQGANEKLFF. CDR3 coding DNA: TGCAGCGTTGTCCCCCAGGGAGCCAATGAAAAACTGTTTTTT.

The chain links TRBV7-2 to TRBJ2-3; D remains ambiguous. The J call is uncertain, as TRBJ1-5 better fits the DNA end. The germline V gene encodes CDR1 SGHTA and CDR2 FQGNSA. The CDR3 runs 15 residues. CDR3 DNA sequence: TGTGCCAGCAGCGCGGACGGGTATAGCAATCAGCCCCAGCATTTT. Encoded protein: CASSADGYSNQPQHF.

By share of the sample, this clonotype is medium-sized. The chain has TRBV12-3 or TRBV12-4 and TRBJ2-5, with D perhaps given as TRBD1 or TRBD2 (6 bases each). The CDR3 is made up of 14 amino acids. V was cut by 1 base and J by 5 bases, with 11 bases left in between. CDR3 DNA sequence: TGTGCCAGCAGTTTAGGGGGGGCGCGGGAGACCCAGTACTTC. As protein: CASSLGGARETQYF.

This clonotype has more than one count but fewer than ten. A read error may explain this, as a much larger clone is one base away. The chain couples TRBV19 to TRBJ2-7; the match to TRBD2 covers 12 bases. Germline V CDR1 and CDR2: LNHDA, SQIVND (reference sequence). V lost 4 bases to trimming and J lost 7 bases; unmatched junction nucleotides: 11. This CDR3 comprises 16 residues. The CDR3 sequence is CASSTLAGGRDNEQYF. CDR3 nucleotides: TGTGCCAGTAGTACCCTAGCGGGGGGGCGGGACAATGAGCAGTACTTC.

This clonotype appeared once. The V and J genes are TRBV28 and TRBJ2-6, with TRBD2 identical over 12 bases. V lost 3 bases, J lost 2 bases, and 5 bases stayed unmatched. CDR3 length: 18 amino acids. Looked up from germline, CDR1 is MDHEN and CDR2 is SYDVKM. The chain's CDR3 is CASSLTSGRSAGANVLTF. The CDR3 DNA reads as TGTGCCAGCAGTTTGACTAGCGGGAGATCAGCTGGGGCCAACGTCCTGACTTTC.

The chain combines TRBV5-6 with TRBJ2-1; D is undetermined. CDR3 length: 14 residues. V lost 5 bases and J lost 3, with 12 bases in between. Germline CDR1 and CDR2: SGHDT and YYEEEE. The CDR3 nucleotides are TGTGCCAGCAGTATGTTGGCAGACTACAATGAGCAGTTCTTC. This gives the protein CASSMLADYNEQFF.

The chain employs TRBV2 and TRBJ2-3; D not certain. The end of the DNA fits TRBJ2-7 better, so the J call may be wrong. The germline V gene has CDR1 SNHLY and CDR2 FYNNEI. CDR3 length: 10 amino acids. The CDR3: CASRLGEQYF. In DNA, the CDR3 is TGTGCCAGCAGGCTTGGCGAGCAGTACTTC.

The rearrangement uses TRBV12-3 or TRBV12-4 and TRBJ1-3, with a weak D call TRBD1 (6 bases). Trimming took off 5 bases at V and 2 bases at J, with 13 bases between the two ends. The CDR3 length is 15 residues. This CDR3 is CASSLQGLPGNTIYF. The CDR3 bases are TGTGCCAGCAGTCTACAGGGTTTACCTGGAAACACCATATATTTT.

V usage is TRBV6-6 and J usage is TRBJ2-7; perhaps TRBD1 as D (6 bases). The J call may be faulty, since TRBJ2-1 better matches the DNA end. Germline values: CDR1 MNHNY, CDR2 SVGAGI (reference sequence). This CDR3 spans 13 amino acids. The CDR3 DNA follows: TGTGCCAGCAGTGACCGGGACATCAATGAGCAGTTCTTC. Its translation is CASSDRDINEQFF.